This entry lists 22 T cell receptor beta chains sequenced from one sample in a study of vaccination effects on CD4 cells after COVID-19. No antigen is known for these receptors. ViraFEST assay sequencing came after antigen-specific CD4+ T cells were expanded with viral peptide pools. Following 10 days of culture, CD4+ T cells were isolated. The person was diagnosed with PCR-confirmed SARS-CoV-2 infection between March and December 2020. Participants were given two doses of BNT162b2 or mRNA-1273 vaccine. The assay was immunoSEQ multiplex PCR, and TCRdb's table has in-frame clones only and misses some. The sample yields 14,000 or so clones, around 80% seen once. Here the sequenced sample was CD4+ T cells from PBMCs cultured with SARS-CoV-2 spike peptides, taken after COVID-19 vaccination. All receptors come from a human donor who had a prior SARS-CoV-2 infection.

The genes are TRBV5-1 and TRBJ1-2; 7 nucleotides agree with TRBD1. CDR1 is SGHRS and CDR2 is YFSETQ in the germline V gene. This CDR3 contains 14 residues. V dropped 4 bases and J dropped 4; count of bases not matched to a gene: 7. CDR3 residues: CASSGTGDSYGYTF. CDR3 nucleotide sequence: TGCGCCAGCAGCGGAACAGGGGACTCCTATGGCTACACCTTC.

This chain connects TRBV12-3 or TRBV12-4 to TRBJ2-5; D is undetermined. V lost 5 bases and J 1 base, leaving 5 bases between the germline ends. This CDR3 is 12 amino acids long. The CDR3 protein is CASSLTQETQYF. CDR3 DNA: TGTGCCAGCAGTCTGACCCAAGAGACCCAGTACTTC.

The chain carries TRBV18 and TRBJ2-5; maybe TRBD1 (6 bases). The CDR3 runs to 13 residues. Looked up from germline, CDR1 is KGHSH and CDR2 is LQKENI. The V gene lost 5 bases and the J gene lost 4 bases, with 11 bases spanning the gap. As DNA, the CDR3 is TGTGCCAGCTCAAAACAGACAGGAGAGACCCAGTACTTC. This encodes CASSKQTGETQYF.

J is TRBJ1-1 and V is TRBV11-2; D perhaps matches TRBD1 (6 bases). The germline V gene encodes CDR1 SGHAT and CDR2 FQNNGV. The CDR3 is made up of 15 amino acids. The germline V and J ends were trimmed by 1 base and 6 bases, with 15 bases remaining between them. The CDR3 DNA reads TGTGCCAGCAGCTTAGCGCCAGGGGAAGGGGCTGAAGCTTTCTTT. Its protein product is CASSLAPGEGAEAFF.

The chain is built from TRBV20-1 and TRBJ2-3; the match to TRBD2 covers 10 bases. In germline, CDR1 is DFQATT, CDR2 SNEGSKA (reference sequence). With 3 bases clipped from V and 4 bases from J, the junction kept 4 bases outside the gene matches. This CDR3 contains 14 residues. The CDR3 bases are TGCAGTGCTAGTGGGCTAGCGGGAGCAGATACGCAGTATTTT. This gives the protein CSASGLAGADTQYF.

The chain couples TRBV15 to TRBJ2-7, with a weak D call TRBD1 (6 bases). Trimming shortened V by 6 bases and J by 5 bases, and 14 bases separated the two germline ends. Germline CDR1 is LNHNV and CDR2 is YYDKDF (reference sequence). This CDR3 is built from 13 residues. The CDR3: CATRSYRANEQYF. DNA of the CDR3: TGTGCCACCAGAAGTTACAGGGCTAACGAGCAGTACTTC.

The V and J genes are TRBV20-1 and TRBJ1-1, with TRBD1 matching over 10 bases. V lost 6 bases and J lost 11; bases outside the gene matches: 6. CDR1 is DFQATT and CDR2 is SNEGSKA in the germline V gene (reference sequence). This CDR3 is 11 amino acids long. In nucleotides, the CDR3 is TGCAGTGCGCGACAGGGGGCCGGGGCTTTCTTT. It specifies CSARQGAGAFF.

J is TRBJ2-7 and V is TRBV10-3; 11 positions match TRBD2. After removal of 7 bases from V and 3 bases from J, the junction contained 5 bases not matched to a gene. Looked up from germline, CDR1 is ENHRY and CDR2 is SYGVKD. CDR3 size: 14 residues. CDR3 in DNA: TGTGCCATCATGAGTAGCGGGAGGGTCTACGAGCAGTACTTC. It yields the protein CAIMSSGRVYEQYF.

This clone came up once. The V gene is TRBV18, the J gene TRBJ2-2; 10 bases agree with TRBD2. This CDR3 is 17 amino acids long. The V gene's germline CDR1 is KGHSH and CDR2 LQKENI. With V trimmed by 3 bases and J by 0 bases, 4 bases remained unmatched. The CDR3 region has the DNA TGTGCCAGCTCACCGCCGGGACTAGCGACGAACACCGGGGAGCTGTTTTTT. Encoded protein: CASSPPGLATNTGELFF.

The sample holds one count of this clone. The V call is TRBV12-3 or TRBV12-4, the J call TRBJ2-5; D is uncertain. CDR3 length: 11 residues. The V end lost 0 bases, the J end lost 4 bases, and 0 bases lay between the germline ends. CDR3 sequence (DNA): TGTGCCAGCAGTTTAGCAGAGACCCAGTACTTC. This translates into CASSLAETQYF.

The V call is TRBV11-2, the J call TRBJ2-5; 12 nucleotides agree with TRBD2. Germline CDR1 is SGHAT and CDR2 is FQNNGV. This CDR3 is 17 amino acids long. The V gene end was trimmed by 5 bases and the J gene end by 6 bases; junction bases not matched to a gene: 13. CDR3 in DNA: TGTGCCAGCAGCCCTCCAGGGCTAGCGGGAGGGTTTCAGACCCAGTACTTC. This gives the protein CASSPPGLAGGFQTQYF.

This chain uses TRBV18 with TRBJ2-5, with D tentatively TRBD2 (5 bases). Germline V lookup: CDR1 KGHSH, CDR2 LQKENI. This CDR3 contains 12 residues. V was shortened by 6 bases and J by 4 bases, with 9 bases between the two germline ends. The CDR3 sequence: CASSSGVETQYF. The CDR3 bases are TGTGCCAGCTCCTCCGGGGTAGAGACCCAGTACTTC.

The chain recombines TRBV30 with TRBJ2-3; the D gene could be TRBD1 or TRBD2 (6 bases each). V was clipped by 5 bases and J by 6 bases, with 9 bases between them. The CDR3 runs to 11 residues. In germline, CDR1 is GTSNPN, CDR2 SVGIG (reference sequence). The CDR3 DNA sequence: TGTGCCTGGGAGGGGGGCGATACGCAGTATTTT. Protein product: CAWEGGDTQYF.

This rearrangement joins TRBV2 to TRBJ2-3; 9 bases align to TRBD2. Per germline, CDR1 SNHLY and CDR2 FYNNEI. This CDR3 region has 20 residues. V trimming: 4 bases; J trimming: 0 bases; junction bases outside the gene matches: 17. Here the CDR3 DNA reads TGTGCCAGCAGTGGCGGGGTACTAAGCGGGGGGCACACTAGCACAGATACGCAGTATTTT. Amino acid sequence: CASSGGVLSGGHTSTDTQYF.

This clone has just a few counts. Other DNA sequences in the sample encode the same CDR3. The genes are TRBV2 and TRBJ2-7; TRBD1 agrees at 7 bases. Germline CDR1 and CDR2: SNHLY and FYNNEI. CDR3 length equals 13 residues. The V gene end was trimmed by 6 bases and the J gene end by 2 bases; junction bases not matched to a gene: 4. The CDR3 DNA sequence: TGTGCCAGCAGCCGGGACAGAACCTACGAGCAGTACTTC. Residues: CASSRDRTYEQYF.

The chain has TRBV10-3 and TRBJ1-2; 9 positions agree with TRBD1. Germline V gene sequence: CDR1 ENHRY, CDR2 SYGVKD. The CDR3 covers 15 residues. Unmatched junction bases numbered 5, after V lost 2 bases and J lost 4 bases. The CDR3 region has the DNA TGTGCCATCAGTGAGCCGGGACAGGGAATCTATGGCTACACCTTC. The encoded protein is CAISEPGQGIYGYTF.

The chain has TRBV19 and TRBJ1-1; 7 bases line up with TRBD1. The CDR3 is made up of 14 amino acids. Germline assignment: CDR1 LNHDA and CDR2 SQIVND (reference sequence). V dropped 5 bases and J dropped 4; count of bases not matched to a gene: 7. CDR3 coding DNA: TGTGCCAGTAGTGGTGGCAGGGGGTCCACTGAAGCTTTCTTT. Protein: CASSGGRGSTEAFF.

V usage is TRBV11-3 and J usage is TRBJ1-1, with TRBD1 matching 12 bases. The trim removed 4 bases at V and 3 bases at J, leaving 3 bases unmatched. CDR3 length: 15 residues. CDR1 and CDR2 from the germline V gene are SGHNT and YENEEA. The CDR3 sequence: CASSSGQGAYTEAFF. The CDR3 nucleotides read TGTGCCAGCAGCTCGGGACAGGGGGCTTACACTGAAGCTTTCTTT.

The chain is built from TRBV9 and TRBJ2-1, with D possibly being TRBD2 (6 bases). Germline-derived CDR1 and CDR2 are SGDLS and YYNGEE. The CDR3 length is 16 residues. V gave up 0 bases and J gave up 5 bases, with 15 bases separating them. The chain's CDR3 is CASSVAWGRRDNEQFF. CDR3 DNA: TGTGCCAGCAGCGTAGCTTGGGGAAGGAGGGACAATGAGCAGTTCTTC.

The CDR3 DNA follows: TGCGCCAGCAGCTTAGGATTGGACAGATTGGGCCACGAGCAGTACTTC. This translates into CASSLGLDRLGHEQYF. J is TRBJ2-7 and V is TRBV5-1, with a weak D call TRBD1 (6 bases). From germline, CDR1 is SGHRS and CDR2 YFSETQ. The V gene lost 2 bases and the J gene lost 5 bases, with 20 bases spanning the gap. The CDR3 covers 16 residues.

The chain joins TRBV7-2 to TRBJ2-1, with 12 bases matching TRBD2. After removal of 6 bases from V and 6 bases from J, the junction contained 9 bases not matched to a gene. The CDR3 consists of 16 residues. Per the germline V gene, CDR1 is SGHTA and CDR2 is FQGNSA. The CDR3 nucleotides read TGTGCCAGCAGATTCTCTAGCGGGGGGGTATCCAATGAGCAGTTCTTC. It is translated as CASRFSSGGVSNEQFF.

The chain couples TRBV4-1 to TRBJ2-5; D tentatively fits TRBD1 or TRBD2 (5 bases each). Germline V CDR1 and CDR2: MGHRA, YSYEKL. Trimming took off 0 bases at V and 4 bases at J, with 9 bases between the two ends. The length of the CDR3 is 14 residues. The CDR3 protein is CASSQEGVRETQYF. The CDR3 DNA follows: TGCGCCAGCAGCCAAGAGGGGGTCCGAGAGACCCAGTACTTC.